One and the same sample provided the 23 T cell receptor beta chains below, sequenced in a study of T cells after yellow fever vaccination. TCRdb used MiXCR to reprocess the 5' RACE reads, holding one entry per CDR3 protein. The profile shows approximately 150,000 distinct CDR3 sequences, 7.7% of them singletons. Sequenced here: CD4+ T cells sorted from PBMCs, sampled 5 days after the yellow fever booster vaccination. These receptors were obtained from a man aged 30 to 39 who received the YFV17D yellow fever vaccine.

This clonotype was counted at least ten times. The rearrangement uses TRBV6-5 and TRBJ2-1; 10 bases match TRBD1. Trimming took 3 bases from V and 12 from J; bases not matched to a gene: 5. This CDR3 has 13 amino acids. Germline CDR1 is MNHEY and CDR2 is SVGAGI. Here the CDR3 DNA reads TGTGCCAGCAGTTATTCGGGACAGGGGTCGCAGTTCTTC. Translated, it gives CASSYSGQGSQFF.

This clonotype was seen repeatedly, ten times or more. This sequence joins TRBV20-1 and TRBJ2-7; TRBD2 agrees at 7 bases. Germline-derived CDR1 and CDR2 are DFQATT and SNEGSKA (reference sequence). The ends lost 3 bases at V and 3 bases at J; junction bases unmatched: 5. This CDR3 spans 13 amino acids. The CDR3 bases are TGCAGTGCTAGGGGGCCGGGGGGCTACGAGCAGTACTTC. Translated: CSARGPGGYEQYF.

In its sample, this clonotype was seen many times. This sequence joins TRBV12-3 or TRBV12-4 and TRBJ2-7; D is undetermined. Deletions cut 5 bases from V and 0 bases from J, with 11 bases between. This CDR3 is 14 amino acids long. CDR3 residues: CASSPTFSSYEQYF. DNA of the CDR3: TGTGCCAGCAGTCCGACTTTCAGCTCCTACGAGCAGTACTTC.

This clonotype was counted ten times or more. This chain connects TRBV25-1 to TRBJ2-1, with TRBD2 matching over 7 bases. The V segment lost 5 bases and the J segment 5 bases; nucleotides outside the gene matches: 9. This CDR3 has 15 residues. The germline V gene has CDR1 MGHDK and CDR2 SYGVNS. The CDR3 spells CASSRVASGHNEQFF. The CDR3 nucleotides read TGTGCCAGCAGTCGGGTGGCTAGCGGACACAATGAGCAGTTCTTC.

This clonotype was seen many times. This chain uses TRBV5-1 with TRBJ2-5; 7 nucleotides match TRBD2. V dropped 4 bases and J dropped 5; count of bases not matched to a gene: 14. CDR3 length: 16 amino acids. The germline CDR1 and CDR2 sequences are SGHRS and YFSETQ. The CDR3 sequence is CASSLTPRGVVETQYF. CDR3 sequence (DNA): TGCGCCAGCAGCCTGACGCCTCGGGGGGTTGTGGAGACCCAGTACTTC.

This clonotype has at least ten counts. The rearrangement links TRBV7-9 to TRBJ2-7; TRBD2 matches at 8 bases. V was pared by 5 bases and J by 2 bases, with 8 bases of the junction left unmatched. The CDR3 has 15 residues. Germline V gives CDR1 SEHNR, CDR2 FQNEAQ (reference sequence). The DNA of the CDR3 is TGTGCCAGCAGCCATTCTAGCGGGTTTACCTACGAGCAGTACTTC. Translating gives CASSHSSGFTYEQYF.

This clonotype was seen at least ten times. The V gene is TRBV19, the J gene TRBJ2-4; D perhaps matches TRBD1 (6 bases). Germline CDR1 and CDR2: LNHDA and SQIVND (reference sequence). V was pared by 5 bases and J by 1 base, with 9 bases between. This CDR3 comprises 14 residues. The CDR3 DNA reads TGTGCCAGTAGTCCCCAGGGGGCCAAAAACATTCAGTACTTC. It is translated as CASSPQGAKNIQYF.

The chain is built from TRBV9 and TRBJ2-1; D gene unclear. This CDR3 has 16 residues. CDR1 is SGDLS and CDR2 is YYNGEE in the germline V gene. V lost 0 bases and J lost 0, with 10 bases in between. CDR3 sequence (DNA): TGTGCCAGCAGCGTAGACCTGTCTAGCTCCTACAATGAGCAGTTCTTC. Its translation is CASSVDLSSSYNEQFF.

This clonotype was seen ten or more times. The chain is built from TRBV5-1 and TRBJ2-2, with D perhaps matching TRBD2 (6 bases). This CDR3 spans 16 amino acids. V was shortened by 2 bases and J by 6 bases, with 17 bases between the two germline ends. Germline CDR1 is SGHRS and CDR2 is YFSETQ. The CDR3 sequence: CASSLRDSGLAGELFF. CDR3 bases: TGCGCCAGCAGCTTACGGGACTCAGGATTGGCCGGGGAGCTGTTTTTT.

This clonotype was counted many times. The chain carries TRBV14 and TRBJ2-2; no clear D gene. This CDR3 is 18 amino acids long. Germline assignment: CDR1 SGHDN and CDR2 FVKESK. V gave up 1 base and J gave up 1 base, with 16 bases separating them. The CDR3 protein is CASSQVSRQPGNTGELFF. The CDR3 nucleotides read TGTGCCAGCAGCCAAGTTTCAAGGCAGCCTGGGAACACCGGGGAGCTGTTTTTT.

This clonotype was recorded at least ten times. The chain is built from TRBV18 and TRBJ1-1; D not resolved. CDR3 length: 13 residues. V gave up 6 bases and J gave up 2 bases, with 10 bases separating them. Germline CDR1 KGHSH, CDR2 LQKENI. CDR3 sequence (DNA): TGTGCCAGCTCGCCTCAAACAAACACTGAAGCTTTCTTT. It yields the protein CASSPQTNTEAFF. Looking up the rest from reference TRBV18 and TRBJ1-1 gives the full variable domain: NAGVMQNPRHLVRRRGQEARLRCSPMKGHSHVYWYRQLPEEGLKFMVYLQKENIIDESGMPKERFSAEFPKEGPSILRIQQVVRGDSAAYFCASSPQTNTEAFFGQGTRLTVV.

This clonotype was seen many times. The rearrangement uses TRBV2 and TRBJ2-7; TRBD2 matches 12 bases. The ends lost 4 bases at V and 4 bases at J; junction bases unmatched: 2. CDR3 size: 14 residues. Germline V CDR1 and CDR2: SNHLY, FYNNEI. The CDR3 here is CASSALAGGYEQYF. For the CDR3, the DNA is TGTGCCAGCAGTGCACTAGCGGGAGGATACGAGCAGTACTTC.

The chain carries TRBV18 and TRBJ2-3; D call uncertain. CDR1 is KGHSH, CDR2 LQKENI, per germline. Trimming left V 4 bases short and J 3 bases short, with 11 bases between. The CDR3 is made up of 14 amino acids. The CDR3 coding sequence is TGTGCCAGCTCACGAGGACCCGCGACAGATACGCAGTATTTT. Translating gives CASSRGPATDTQYF.

This clonotype was seen many times. V is TRBV10-3 and J is TRBJ2-1, with D possibly being TRBD2 (5 bases). Germline V gives CDR1 ENHRY, CDR2 SYGVKD. Trimming shortened V by 0 bases and J by 3 bases, and 12 bases separated the two germline ends. This CDR3 contains 16 residues. CDR3 nucleotides: TGTGCCATCAGTGAGTCGCCCTGGGAGTTCTACAATGAGCAGTTCTTC. Translating it yields CAISESPWEFYNEQFF.

This clonotype was found many times. The junction shows a germline mismatch at one end, possibly a read error. This chain joins TRBV4-2 and TRBJ2-5; D is unresolved. Germline V gives CDR1 LGHNA, CDR2 YNFKEQ. This CDR3 comprises 13 residues. The CDR3 is CASSQELSYYQDF. CDR3 sequence (DNA): TGTGCCAGCAGCCAAGAACTATCCTACTACCAGGACTTC.

This clonotype was counted ten times or more. The CDR3 protein is CATRLAVVNEQFF. CDR3 sequence (DNA): TGTGCCACCCGACTAGCGGTGGTTAATGAGCAGTTCTTC. The chain combines TRBV6-1 with TRBJ2-1; 9 nucleotides agree with TRBD2. Germline assignment: CDR1 MNHNS and CDR2 SASEGT. The CDR3 sequence is 13 residues long. V was pared by 10 bases and J by 7 bases, with 8 bases of the junction left unmatched.

This clonotype was observed at least ten times. V is TRBV7-2 and J is TRBJ2-7; no clear D. V dropped 5 bases and J dropped 0 bases, with 5 bases sitting between them. CDR1 and CDR2 (germline): SGHTA, FQGNSA. The CDR3 consists of 12 residues. CDR3 in amino acids: CASSDPSYEQYF. CDR3 DNA sequence: TGTGCCAGCAGCGACCCCTCCTACGAGCAGTACTTC.

The table lists this clonotype with many counts. The gene calls are TRBV7-2 and TRBJ2-1; no reliable D call. CDR3 size: 14 residues. Germline V lookup: CDR1 SGHTA, CDR2 FQGNSA. V gave up 1 base and J gave up 4 bases, with 8 bases separating them. In DNA form, the CDR3 reads TGTGCCAGCAGCTTAGGAGCCGGTTACAATGAGCAGTTCTTC. Encoded protein: CASSLGAGYNEQFF.

This clonotype was detected many times. V gene TRBV11-2 combines with J gene TRBJ1-2; 10 nucleotides align to TRBD1. The length of the CDR3 is 17 residues. Germline trimming cut 0 bases from V and 4 bases from J; bases unmatched to any gene: 8. Looked up from germline, CDR1 is SGHAT and CDR2 is FQNNGV. The CDR3 DNA sequence: TGTGCCAGCAGCTTAGATTGGGGACAGGGGAGGACCTATGGCTACACCTTC. It encodes CASSLDWGQGRTYGYTF.

This clonotype was seen at least ten times. The chain couples TRBV7-9 to TRBJ2-3; unclear D gene. The CDR3 totals 13 residues. V was trimmed by 5 bases and J by 0 bases, leaving 6 bases between them. Germline V CDR1 and CDR2: SEHNR, FQNEAQ (reference sequence). For the CDR3, the DNA is TGTGCCAGCAGCACGGATAGCACAGATACGCAGTATTTT. It is translated as CASSTDSTDTQYF.

This clonotype was seen ten or more times. The J gene is TRBJ2-5, the V gene TRBV20-1; TRBD2 matches 12 bases. The CDR3 is 14 amino acids. Germline trimming cut 6 bases from V and 5 bases from J; bases unmatched to any gene: 7. Germline V gene sequence: CDR1 DFQATT, CDR2 SNEGSKA (reference sequence). DNA of the CDR3: TGCAGTGCCCCTACTAGCGGGAGGACGGAGACCCAGTACTTC. Amino acids: CSAPTSGRTETQYF.

This clonotype showed up many times. The V call is TRBV20-1, the J call TRBJ2-2, with D unclear. The germline gives CDR1 DFQATT, CDR2 SNEGSKA (reference sequence). V was cut by 3 bases and J by 6 bases, with 14 bases left in between. The CDR3 has 14 residues. The CDR3 sequence is CSASLGATSGELFF. DNA of the CDR3: TGCAGTGCTAGTTTAGGAGCCACTTCCGGGGAGCTGTTTTTT.

This rearrangement joins TRBV5-5 to TRBJ2-1, with D perhaps matching TRBD2 (7 bases). The length of the CDR3 is 16 residues. V lost 4 bases to trimming and J lost 7 bases, with 21 bases between them. CDR1 and CDR2 (germline): SGHKS, YYEKEE (reference sequence). CDR3 in DNA: TGTGCCAGCAGCGCCGGACTAGGGGGAGGACGTAATGAGCAGTTCTTC. The encoded protein is CASSAGLGGGRNEQFF.